These 26 T cell receptor beta chains originate from one sample sequenced in a study of neurological immune-mediated disorders. TCRdb itself ran the 5' RACE reads through MiXCR, one entry per CDR3 protein. The sample gives 50,000 or so distinct CDR3 sequences, about 3.7% of which show up once; approximately 5.8% is in the top ten. Material for sequencing was PBMCs. The receptor set was obtained from a middle-aged man with multiple sclerosis.

This clonotype was counted ten times or more. An end of the junction differs from the germline gene, which may be a read error. The chain couples TRBV9 to TRBJ1-5; TRBD1 matches at 8 bases. CDR3 length: 13 amino acids. The germline V gene has CDR1 SGDLS and CDR2 YYNGEE. The CDR3 region has the DNA TGTGCCAGCGGACAGGGCTTAGGTCAGCCCCAGAATTTT. It codes for CASGQGLGQPQNF. The entire variable domain, with the rest obtained from reference TRBV9 and TRBJ1-5, is as follows: DSGVTQTPKHLITATGQRVTLRCSPRSGDLSVYWYQQSLDQGLQFLIQYYNGEERAKGNILERFSAQQFPDLHSELNLSSLELGDSALYFCASGQGLGQPQNFGDGTRLSIL.

At least ten counts were recorded for this clonotype. DNA of the CDR3: TGTGCCAGCAGCTGGGACAGTTTCCAAGAGACCCAGTACTTC. It encodes CASSWDSFQETQYF. This chain uses TRBV7-9 with TRBJ2-5; 7 bases are shared with TRBD1. The CDR3 contains 14 residues. V shed 4 bases, J shed 1 base, and the junction held 3 bases outside the gene matches. The V gene's germline CDR1 is SEHNR and CDR2 FQNEAQ (reference sequence). Looking up the rest from reference TRBV7-9 and TRBJ2-5 gives the full variable domain: DTGVSQNPRHKITKRGQNVTFRCDPISEHNRLYWYRQTLGQGPEFLTYFQNEAQLEKSRLLSDRFSAERPKGSFSTLEIQRTEQGDSAMYLCASSWDSFQETQYFGPGTRLLVL.

This clonotype was picked up many times. The chain combines TRBV6-5 with TRBJ2-5; tentatively, D is TRBD2 (7 bases). The V end was cut by 2 bases, the J end by 1 base, with 11 bases between. The CDR3 sequence is 15 residues long. The germline CDR1 and CDR2 sequences are MNHEY and SVGAGI. This CDR3 is CASSYTRGGQETQYF. CDR3 DNA: TGTGCCAGCAGTTACACTAGGGGGGGCCAAGAGACCCAGTACTTC.

This clonotype was seen many times. The rearrangement uses TRBV4-1 and TRBJ2-7; D may be TRBD2 (6 bases). Trimming pared 1 base from V and 3 bases from J, leaving 16 bases between. Germline V gene sequence: CDR1 MGHRA, CDR2 YSYEKL. This CDR3 has 16 amino acids. The CDR3 DNA reads TGCGCCAGCAGCCAAGGGAGGGCAGGAGCCCTCTACGAGCAGTACTTC. Translation gives CASSQGRAGALYEQYF.

This clonotype was found many times. The genes are TRBV3-1 and TRBJ2-7, with D possibly matching TRBD1 (5 bases). The CDR3 has 17 amino acids. Germline V CDR1 and CDR2: LGHDT, YNNKEL (reference sequence). V lost 0 bases, J lost 2 bases, and 17 bases lay in between. The CDR3 sequence: CASSQERGLGQTYEQYF. As DNA, the CDR3 is TGTGCCAGCAGCCAAGAAAGGGGATTGGGGCAGACCTACGAGCAGTACTTC.

In this sample, this clonotype turned up many times. The chain has TRBV5-1 and TRBJ1-1; a weak D match, TRBD1 (6 bases). V dropped 3 bases and J dropped 3 bases, with 15 bases sitting between them. Germline values: CDR1 SGHRS, CDR2 YFSETQ. The CDR3 is made up of 15 amino acids. The CDR3 DNA follows: TGCGCCAGCAGCTGGGGGGCGGGGTGGGACACTGAAGCTTTCTTT. It translates to CASSWGAGWDTEAFF.

This clonotype was detected ten times or more. This chain connects TRBV9 to TRBJ2-1, with TRBD1 as a possible D gene (6 bases). Trimming stripped 1 base from V and 9 bases from J, with 8 bases between. Germline V gene data show CDR1 as SGDLS and CDR2 as YYNGEE. This CDR3 spans 12 amino acids. The DNA for the CDR3 is TGTGCCAGCAGCGTAAGGGGGACTGAGCAGTTCTTC. This codes for CASSVRGTEQFF.

This clonotype was seen many times. The chain joins TRBV10-3 to TRBJ2-1; 12 positions match TRBD2. J lost 6 bases, V lost 6 bases, and 12 bases had no gene match. Per the germline V gene, CDR1 is ENHRY and CDR2 is SYGVKD. The CDR3 spans 17 residues. CDR3 DNA sequence: TGTGCCATCAGGAAGTCTAGCGGGGGGGCCCTATCCAATGAGCAGTTCTTC. Its protein product is CAIRKSSGGALSNEQFF.

This clonotype is classed as medium-sized. V is TRBV7-7 and J is TRBJ2-5; the D is unclear. Germline values: CDR1 SSHAT, CDR2 FNYEAQ (reference sequence). The CDR3 runs 15 residues. V was cut by 4 bases and J by 2 bases, with 14 bases left in between. The CDR3 DNA reads as TGTGCCAGCAGCTCCGGCCGGGTCTATCAAGAGACCCAGTACTTC. This translates into CASSSGRVYQETQYF.

In this sample, this clonotype turned up many times. The chain carries TRBV29-1 and TRBJ2-7; TRBD1 or TRBD2 may be the D gene (6 bases each). The CDR3 sequence is 12 residues long. Per germline, CDR1 SQVTM and CDR2 ANQGSEA. V was pared by 4 bases and J by 5 bases, with 12 bases between. For the CDR3, the DNA is TGCAGCGTTGGGAGGGGGTCCAACGAGCAGTACTTC. This translates into CSVGRGSNEQYF.

This clonotype showed up many times. The CDR3 reads CASSPLWTGEITYNEQFF. The CDR3 DNA reads TGTGCCAGCAGTCCCCTTTGGACAGGGGAAATAACCTACAATGAGCAGTTCTTC. The chain joins TRBV6-5 to TRBJ2-1; 9 bases are a match to TRBD1. Germline V gives CDR1 MNHEY, CDR2 SVGAGI. The CDR3 length is 18 residues. V dropped 5 bases and J dropped 2; count of bases not matched to a gene: 13.

This clonotype was picked up a small number of times. A much larger clone lies a single base off, so this may be a read error. The V and J genes are TRBV5-1 and TRBJ2-3; D might be TRBD1 (6 bases). There are 13 residues in the CDR3. Germline lookup yields CDR1 SGHRS and CDR2 YFSETQ. The V end was cut by 7 bases, the J end by 0 bases, with 9 bases between. The CDR3 region is CASGQTSTDTQYF. Written as DNA, the CDR3 is TGCGCCAGCGGACAGACGAGCACAGATACGCAGTATTTT.

This clonotype was recorded at least ten times. The gene calls are TRBV5-1 and TRBJ1-6; TRBD1 matches 10 bases. Trimming at V came to 6 bases and at J to 8 bases, leaving 5 bases not matched to a gene. The CDR3 contains 14 residues. The germline V gene has CDR1 SGHRS and CDR2 YFSETQ. The CDR3 nucleotides are TGCGCCAGCACCCCCGGGACAGGGGATTCACCCCTCCACTTT. This encodes CASTPGTGDSPLHF.

This clonotype was seen more than once but under ten times. The chain joins TRBV20-1 to TRBJ1-2; D is unresolved. Germline V gene lookup returns CDR1 DFQATT and CDR2 SNEGSKA (reference sequence). The CDR3 extends over 14 amino acids. The V and J ends lost 5 bases and 3 bases respectively, with 16 bases between them. CDR3 protein: CSASRVGKDYGYTF. The CDR3 DNA reads TGCAGTGCTTCGAGGGTAGGGAAGGACTATGGCTACACCTTC.

This clonotype has at least ten counts. This chain uses TRBV5-5 with TRBJ1-2, with 11 bases aligning to TRBD1. Germline assignment: CDR1 SGHKS and CDR2 YYEKEE (reference sequence). The CDR3 runs to 13 residues. The trim removed 4 bases at V and 9 bases at J, leaving 5 bases unmatched. The CDR3 DNA follows: TGTGCCAGCAGCGTGGACAGGGGGCTTAGCTACACCTTC. Amino acids: CASSVDRGLSYTF.

This clonotype was seen many times. The genes are TRBV20-1 and TRBJ2-5; no definite D call. The CDR3 extends over 12 amino acids. Trimming pared 7 bases from V and 5 bases from J, leaving 14 bases between. Germline values: CDR1 DFQATT, CDR2 SNEGSKA (reference sequence). The CDR3 DNA sequence: TGCAGTGGGACGGACGGTCCGGAGACCCAGTACTTC. This codes for CSGTDGPETQYF.

This clonotype was detected once. The J gene is TRBJ2-7, the V gene TRBV11-1; tentative D call: TRBD2 (6 bases). The germline V and J ends were trimmed by 2 bases and 3 bases, with 11 bases remaining between them. The CDR3 runs to 14 residues. Per the germline V gene, CDR1 is SGHAT and CDR2 is FQDESV (reference sequence). The DNA for the CDR3 is TGTGCCAGCAGCTTAACCCGGGGGTACTACGAGCAGTACTTC. Its translation is CASSLTRGYYEQYF.

This clonotype was counted only a few times. The chain combines TRBV7-9 with TRBJ2-7, with D maybe TRBD2 (5 bases). Germline loops: CDR1 SEHNR, CDR2 FQNEAQ (reference sequence). V was shortened by 5 bases and J by 5 bases, with 10 bases between the two germline ends. This CDR3 has 12 residues. The CDR3 region is CASSVEGDEQYF. CDR3 DNA: TGTGCCAGCAGCGTCGAGGGTGACGAGCAGTACTTC.

This clonotype was counted many times. V gene TRBV5-1 combines with J gene TRBJ2-2; the D is unclear. Trimming shortened V by 5 bases and J by 3 bases, and 14 bases separated the two germline ends. The germline gives CDR1 SGHRS, CDR2 YFSETQ. The CDR3 loop spans 15 amino acids. The CDR3: CASSYLGSDTGELFF. In nucleotides, the CDR3 is TGCGCCAGCAGTTATCTGGGATCCGACACCGGGGAGCTGTTTTTT.

Ten or more counts support this clonotype. V and J are TRBV5-5 and TRBJ1-5; 10 nucleotides match TRBD1. Germline assignment: CDR1 SGHKS and CDR2 YYEKEE (reference sequence). V lost 4 bases to trimming and J lost 9 bases; unmatched junction nucleotides: 13. The CDR3 extends over 16 amino acids. The CDR3 spells CASSTSTGTGEWPQHF. The CDR3 DNA sequence: TGTGCCAGCAGCACCTCCACCGGGACAGGGGAATGGCCCCAGCATTTT.

This clonotype was recorded many times. The chain joins TRBV20-1 to TRBJ2-3; D gene uncertain. Germline loops: CDR1 DFQATT, CDR2 SNEGSKA (reference sequence). The length of the CDR3 is 14 residues. Trimming left V 6 bases short and J 5 bases short, with 18 bases between. CDR3 residues: CSAPKPPDGDTQYF. The CDR3 nucleotides read TGCAGTGCGCCGAAACCCCCGGATGGAGATACGCAGTATTTT.

The table lists this clonotype with many counts. Mismatch with germline at one junction end may stem from a read error. The V and J genes are TRBV6-6 and TRBJ1-5; D is ambiguous. Germline V gives CDR1 MNHNY, CDR2 SVGAGI (reference sequence). The CDR3 covers 13 residues. The CDR3 coding sequence is TGTGCCAGCAGCCGCGAAAACGATCAGCCCCAGAATTTT. The encoded protein is CASSRENDQPQNF.

With respect to this clonotype: A read error may be the cause here, since a much bigger clone is one base away. V is TRBV3-1 and J is TRBJ2-2, with 11 bases identical to TRBD2. Trimming took 3 bases from V and 1 from J; bases not matched to a gene: 1. The CDR3 sequence is 16 residues long. Germline-derived CDR1 and CDR2 are LGHDT and YNNKEL (reference sequence). The CDR3 DNA follows: TGTGCCAGCAGCCACCTAGCGGGGGGGAACACCGGGGAGCTGTTTTTT. It specifies CASSHLAGGNTGELFF.

This clonotype has at least ten counts. The J gene is TRBJ1-1, the V gene TRBV3-1; 11 bases agree with TRBD1. The CDR3 covers 14 residues. The J segment lost 7 bases and the V segment lost 4 bases, leaving 5 bases of the junction unmatched. Per the germline V gene, CDR1 is LGHDT and CDR2 is YNNKEL (reference sequence). CDR3 region: CASSRTGGISEAFF. CDR3 DNA: TGTGCCAGCAGCCGGACAGGGGGCATTAGTGAAGCTTTCTTT.

This clonotype was detected many times. The gene calls are TRBV7-9 and TRBJ1-3; TRBD1 is a possible D gene (5 bases). Germline V gene sequence: CDR1 SEHNR, CDR2 FQNEAQ (reference sequence). The V end was cut by 4 bases, the J end by 4 bases, with 23 bases between. The CDR3 runs to 18 residues. CDR3 in amino acids: CASSYNLFLEGYGNTIYF. In nucleotides, the CDR3 is TGTGCCAGCAGCTATAATCTCTTCCTCGAGGGGTACGGAAACACCATATATTTT.

This clonotype was recorded many times. A read error may explain this, as a much larger clone is one base away. This chain joins TRBV3-1 and TRBJ2-5, with D unclear. CDR1 is LGHDT and CDR2 is YNNKEL in the germline V gene (reference sequence). This CDR3 spans 10 amino acids. In nucleotides, the CDR3 is TGTGCCAGAAGCCAAGAGACCCAGTACTTC. Translation gives CARSQETQYF.